This T cell receptor (beta chain) was obtained from a study of T-cell memory formation after mild COVID-19. Across the whole study: Among the donors, TCR clusters were largely specific to each donor. General observations from the study: Later expanders leaned CD4+, whereas day 15 to 85 contracting clones were balanced CD4/CD8. Researchers report contracting CD4+ clones mostly in CM and EM, with CD8+ clones in EMRA.

Constant-segment primers served in 5'RACE that generated TCR alpha and TCR beta cDNA libraries bearing sample barcodes and UMIs. TCRdb re-called the 5' RACE reads through MiXCR, storing one row per CDR3 protein. The sample carries about 430,000 distinct CDR3 sequences, under 20% recorded once. V gave up 5 bases and J gave up 5 bases, with 6 bases separating them. CDR1 is SGHTA and CDR2 is FQGTGA in the germline V gene. This CDR3 contains 11 residues. This clonotype was seen more than once but under ten times. Antigen: not known. The clonotype was recovered from a man aged 18 to 30 who had mild COVID-19 (a few samples of this study predate the infection). Cell type and time point are not known. The chain recombines TRBV7-3 with TRBJ1-1; D unclear. Material: PBMCs or a T cell subset sorted from them (not recorded which). CDR3 amino acids: CASSPETEAFF. The CDR3 nucleotides read TGTGCCAGCAGCCCCGAGACTGAAGCTTTCTTT.